A single sample gave rise to the 10 T cell receptor beta chains below, sequenced in a study of blood T cell repertoires in COVID-19. Data came from immunoSEQ multiplex PCR; TCRdb stores just in-frame clones and leaves some out. This sample has roughly 290,000 clones, with 70% to 90% found just once. The specimen sequenced was peripheral blood. The receptor set was obtained from a human donor with COVID-19, enrolled during active disease. The donor label of this sample is uncertain.

This sequence joins TRBV5-1 and TRBJ2-3; 8 positions agree with TRBD2. Germline loops: CDR1 SGHRS, CDR2 YFSETQ. J lost 4 bases, V lost 2 bases, and 18 bases had no gene match. The CDR3 is made up of 19 amino acids. The CDR3 region is CASSFSRLTSGESPDTQYF. CDR3 coding DNA: TGCGCCAGCAGCTTCTCGCGCCTCACTAGCGGTGAGAGCCCAGATACGCAGTATTTT.

This clone turned up a few times. The rearrangement links TRBV29-1 to TRBJ1-2, with 8 bases fitting TRBD1. Trimming took 6 bases from V and 2 from J; bases not matched to a gene: 5. CDR3 length equals 13 residues. The germline CDR1 and CDR2 sequences are SQVTM and ANQGSEA. This CDR3 reads CSVKDRENYGYTF. CDR3 nucleotide sequence: TGCAGCGTCAAGGACAGGGAAAACTATGGCTACACCTTC.

The rearrangement links TRBV14 to TRBJ2-7; D is possibly TRBD2 (5 bases). The CDR3 is made up of 14 amino acids. Trimming left V 0 bases short and J 3 bases short, with 9 bases between. Looked up from germline, CDR1 is SGHDN and CDR2 is FVKESK. The CDR3 sequence is CASSQELRGYEQYF. Written as DNA, the CDR3 is TGTGCCAGCAGCCAAGAACTTCGGGGCTACGAGCAGTACTTC.

This clone occurred many times. In DNA, the CDR3 is TGTGCCAGCAGGAAGGAGAATACAGGGGTCACTGAAGCTTTCTTT. Its translation is CASRKENTGVTEAFF. The rearrangement links TRBV6-5 to TRBJ1-1; 7 positions match TRBD1. V was pared by 6 bases and J by 4 bases, with 11 bases of the junction left unmatched. Germline V lookup: CDR1 MNHEY, CDR2 SVGAGI. The CDR3 sequence is 15 residues long.

This chain uses TRBV6-5 with TRBJ1-1, with D possibly being TRBD1 (5 bases). Germline V gene sequence: CDR1 MNHEY, CDR2 SVGAGI. The V gene lost 5 bases and the J gene lost 0 bases, with 10 bases spanning the gap. The length of the CDR3 is 14 residues. CDR3 nucleotides: TGTGCCAGCAGTCTGGACATTTTGAACACTGAAGCTTTCTTT. This codes for CASSLDILNTEAFF.

This chain joins TRBV28 and TRBJ2-7; TRBD2 aligns across 15 bases. The CDR3 is made up of 16 amino acids. Germline CDR1 reads MDHEN; CDR2 reads SYDVKM. V was clipped by 7 bases and J by 7 bases; unmatched bases: 11. The CDR3, as DNA: TGTGCCAGCACATATTACGGACTAGCGGGAGGGAAAGAGCAGTACTTC. Its protein is CASTYYGLAGGKEQYF.

This clone was counted a few times. The rearrangement joins TRBV11-3 to TRBJ2-1; perhaps TRBD1 as D (7 bases). The CDR3 loop spans 15 amino acids. Germline CDR1 is SGHNT and CDR2 is YENEEA. Trimming cost V 5 bases and J 2 bases, with 13 bases left between them. CDR3 sequence reads: CASSPGGPTYNEQFF. The CDR3 DNA sequence: TGTGCCAGCAGCCCAGGGGGGCCTACCTACAATGAGCAGTTCTTC.

This clone was seen a single time. The chain uses TRBV14 and TRBJ1-1; possible D gene TRBD1, 6 bases. The CDR3 covers 14 residues. Looked up from germline, CDR1 is SGHDN and CDR2 is FVKESK. V was trimmed by 1 base and J by 6 bases, leaving 12 bases between them. For the CDR3, the DNA is TGTGCCAGCAGCCAAGTACCCAGGGGATCTGAAGCTTTCTTT. This encodes CASSQVPRGSEAFF.

This clone was recorded a few times. The chain couples TRBV28 to TRBJ1-1; D is possibly TRBD1 (5 bases). From germline, CDR1 is MDHEN and CDR2 SYDVKM. The ends were cut back, 3 bases at V and 1 base at J, with 18 bases in the middle. The CDR3 spans 17 residues. CDR3 protein: CASSFQWTPNGNTEAFF. The CDR3, as DNA: TGTGCCAGCAGTTTTCAATGGACACCCAACGGGAACACTGAAGCTTTCTTT.

The gene calls are TRBV7-2 and TRBJ2-1, with TRBD2 matching over 7 bases. V shed 3 bases and J 7 bases; nucleotides not matched to a gene: 15. CDR3 length equals 17 residues. Germline V gene lookup returns CDR1 SGHTA and CDR2 FQGNSA. The CDR3 nucleotides read TGTGCCAGCAGCTTCCCCGGTCTAGCGGTGGCGATTAATGAGCAGTTCTTC. Protein: CASSFPGLAVAINEQFF.